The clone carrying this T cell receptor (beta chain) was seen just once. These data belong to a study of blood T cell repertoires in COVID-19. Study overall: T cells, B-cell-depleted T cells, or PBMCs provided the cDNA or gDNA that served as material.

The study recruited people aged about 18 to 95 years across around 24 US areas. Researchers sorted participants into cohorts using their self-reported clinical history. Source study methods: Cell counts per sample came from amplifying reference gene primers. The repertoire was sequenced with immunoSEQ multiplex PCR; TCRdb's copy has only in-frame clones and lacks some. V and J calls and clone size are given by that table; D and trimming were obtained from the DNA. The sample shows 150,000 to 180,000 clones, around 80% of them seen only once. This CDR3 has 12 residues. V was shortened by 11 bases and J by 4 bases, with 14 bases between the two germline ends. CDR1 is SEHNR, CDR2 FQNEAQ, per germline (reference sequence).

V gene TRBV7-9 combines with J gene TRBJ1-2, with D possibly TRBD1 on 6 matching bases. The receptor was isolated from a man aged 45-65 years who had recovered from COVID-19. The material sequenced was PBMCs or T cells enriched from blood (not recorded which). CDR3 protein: CASTPGVYGYTF. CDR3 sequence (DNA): TGTGCCTCCACCCCAGGGGTCTATGGCTACACCTTC.